This T cell receptor beta chain was captured in a study of memory CD8 T cells in hepatitis C reinfection. Turning to the study itself: HCV reinfection: RNA-positive following two negative tests at least 60 days apart. Between 55 and 20 weeks before reinfection detection, pre-reinfection samples were drawn.

Stated time point: pre-reinfection, 55 to 20 weeks before reinfection detection. TCR sequencing was done directly ex vivo on sorted cells, without expansion in vitro. Control naive CD8 T cells came from a couple of donors at all three reinfection time points. TCRdb keeps only in-frame clones here, not all; method: immunoSEQ multiplex PCR. The sample contains tens of thousands of clones, roughly 86% of which appear only once. Per the germline V gene, CDR1 is MDHEN and CDR2 is SYDVKM. Trimming took off 3 bases at V and 5 bases at J, with 8 bases between the two ends. The CDR3 covers 13 residues. Whole-study results and caveats: Only a handful of donors prevented definitive conclusions about public clonotypes.

In regard to this clone: Its antigen is not identified.

The rearrangement uses TRBV28 and TRBJ1-5; D is ambiguous. What was sequenced was naive CD8+ T cells sorted from blood. This sequence was found in a man between 18 and 35 years old with hepatitis C virus infection. CDR3 coding DNA: TGTGCCAGCAGTTTTCTCACGGATCAGCCCCAGCATTTT. Protein sequence: CASSFLTDQPQHF.